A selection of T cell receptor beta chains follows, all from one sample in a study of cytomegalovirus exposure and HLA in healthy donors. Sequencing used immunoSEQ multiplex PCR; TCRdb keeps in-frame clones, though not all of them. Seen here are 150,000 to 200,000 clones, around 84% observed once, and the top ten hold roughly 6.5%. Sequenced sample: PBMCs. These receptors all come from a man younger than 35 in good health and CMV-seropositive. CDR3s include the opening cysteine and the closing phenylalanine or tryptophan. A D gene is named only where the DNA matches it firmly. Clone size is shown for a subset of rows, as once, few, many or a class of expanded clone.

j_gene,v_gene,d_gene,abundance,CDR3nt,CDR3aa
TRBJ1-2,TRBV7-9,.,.,TGTGCCAGCAGCCCCGCCGGGTCGCAGGGCTACACCTTC,CASSPAGSQGYTF
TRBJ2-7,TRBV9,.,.,TGTGCCAGCAGCCCAGGAGGGTACTTCTACGAGCAGTACTTC,CASSPGGYFYEQYF
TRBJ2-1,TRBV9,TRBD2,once,TGTGCCAGCAGCGGCGAGCTAGCGGGCTACAATGAGCAGTTCTTC,CASSGELAGYNEQFF
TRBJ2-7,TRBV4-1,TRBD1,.,TGCGCCAGCAGCCAGACCGGGACAGGGGGTTACGAGCAGTACTTC,CASSQTGTGGYEQYF
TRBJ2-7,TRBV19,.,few,TGTGCCAGTAGGGAGGCCCTCTCCTCCTACGAGCAGTACTTC,CASREALSSYEQYF
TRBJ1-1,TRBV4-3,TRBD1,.,TGCGCCAGCAGCCAGGATACAGGGGAACTCGCTGAAGCTTTCTTT,CASSQDTGELAEAFF
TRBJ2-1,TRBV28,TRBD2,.,TGTGCCAGCAGTTTATTTTACGCGTCGGCTAGCGGGAAGACCACCAATGAGCAGTTCTTC,CASSLFYASASGKTTNEQFF
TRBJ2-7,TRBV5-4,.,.,TGTGCCAGCAGCTTGAAATCTTCCGGGGGCTACGAGCAGTACTTC,CASSLKSSGGYEQYF
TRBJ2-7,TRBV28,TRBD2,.,TGTGCCAGCAGACCACTAGCGGGAGTCGGCGAGCAGTACTTC,CASRPLAGVGEQYF
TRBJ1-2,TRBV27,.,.,TGTGCCAGCAGTTTCGGGCAGGGGTCCTCTGGCTACACCTTC,CASSFGQGSSGYTF
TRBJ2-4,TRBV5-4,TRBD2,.,TGTGCCAGCAGCTCCCTCCAGTCGGGAGGAACCAAAAACATTCAGTACTTC,CASSSLQSGGTKNIQYF
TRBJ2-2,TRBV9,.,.,TGTGCCAGCAGCGTCACGAACACCGGGGAGCTGTTTTTT,CASSVTNTGELFF
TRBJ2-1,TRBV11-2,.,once,TGTGCCAGCAGAACAACCCTCACCGGGACTTACAATGAGCAGTTCTTC,CASRTTLTGTYNEQFF
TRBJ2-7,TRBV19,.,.,TGTGCCTCCCATACAGGGATCGACGAGCAGTACTTC,CASHTGIDEQYF
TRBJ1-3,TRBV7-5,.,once,TGTGTCAGAAGCTTGGACCGAAAGGGGGCTCCGGATTGTGGAAACACCATATATTTT,CVRSLDRKGAPDCGNTIYF
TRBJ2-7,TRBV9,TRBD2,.,TGTGCCAGCAGCGTAGGTCCCAGCGGGAATATCTACGAGCAGTACTTC,CASSVGPSGNIYEQYF
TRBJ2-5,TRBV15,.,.,TGTGCCACCAGCAGAGAGACCTCCGGGACACAGACGGGGACCCAGTACTTC,CATSRETSGTQTGTQYF
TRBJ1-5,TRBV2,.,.,TGTGCCAGCAGTGGGCCGGGGAGCAATCAGCCCCAGCATTTT,CASSGPGSNQPQHF
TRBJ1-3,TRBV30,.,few,TGTGCCTGGACCACTGGAAACACCATATATTTT,CAWTTGNTIYF
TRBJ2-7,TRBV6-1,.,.,TGTGCCAGCGCAAGGAGAGCTACCGATTCCTACGAGCAGTACTTC,CASARRATDSYEQYF
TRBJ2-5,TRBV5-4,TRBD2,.,TGTGCCAGCAGCTTGGCTAGCGGGAGGGCGGAGACCCAGTACTTC,CASSLASGRAETQYF
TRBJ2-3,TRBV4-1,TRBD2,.,TGCGCCAGCAAGCCGGGGGGAGGGTCTGGTCTGGCAGATACGCAGTATTTT,CASKPGGGSGLADTQYF
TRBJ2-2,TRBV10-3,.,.,TGTGCCATCAGCCAAGTGGACAGGAACACCGGGGAGCTGTTTTTT,CAISQVDRNTGELFF
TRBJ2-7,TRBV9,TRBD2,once,TGTGCCAAGCCTCGGGGGGGGACTAGCTGCGCCTACGAGCAGTACTTC,CAKPRGGTSCAYEQYF
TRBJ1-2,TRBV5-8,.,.,TGTGCCAGCAGCTTCAGGGATGGCTACACCTTC,CASSFRDGYTF
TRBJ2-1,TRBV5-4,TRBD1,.,TGTGCCAGCAGCTTGGAGGCAAGGACAGGGAGCAATGAGCAGTTCTTC,CASSLEARTGSNEQFF
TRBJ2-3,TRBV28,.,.,TGTGCCACCTGGGCTAGCGTTGGGCTGGGTACGCAGTATTTT,CATWASVGLGTQYF
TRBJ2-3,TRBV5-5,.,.,TGTGCCAGCAGCTTGGGCGGGCATACGCAGTATTTT,CASSLGGHTQYF
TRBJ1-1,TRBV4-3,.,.,TGCGCCAGCAGCCAAGTTGGGGCCACTGAAGCTTTCTTT,CASSQVGATEAFF
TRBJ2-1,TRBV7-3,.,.,TGTGCCAGCAGCCGAGGTGGAGTGAGGAATGAGCAGTTCTTC,CASSRGGVRNEQFF
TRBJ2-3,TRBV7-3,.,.,TGTGCCAGCAGCTCTAGTCGGGATACGCAGTATTTT,CASSSSRDTQYF
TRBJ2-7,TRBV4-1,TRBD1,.,TGCGCCAGCAGCCATGGGGGACAGGGAGATTACGAGCAGTACTTC,CASSHGGQGDYEQYF
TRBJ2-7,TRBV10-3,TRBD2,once,TGTGCCATCAGTGAGCGGTCTAGCGGCTCCTACGAGCAGTACTTC,CAISERSSGSYEQYF
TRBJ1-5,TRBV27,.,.,TGTGCCAGCAGGAGAGGGGGTGGGAGCAATCAGCCCCAGCATTTT,CASRRGGGSNQPQHF
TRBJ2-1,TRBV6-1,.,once,TGTGCCAGCAGCCACACCACGGACGGGAGAAATGAGCAGTTCTTC,CASSHTTDGRNEQFF
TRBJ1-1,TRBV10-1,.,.,TGCGCCCCACCCTGCAGGGTCCCTGAAGCTTTCTTT,CAPPCRVPEAFF
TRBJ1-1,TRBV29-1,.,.,TGCAGCGTTTTCACCTACCAGGGGCCTTCGAACACTGAAGCTTTCTTT,CSVFTYQGPSNTEAFF
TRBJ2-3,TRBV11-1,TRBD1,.,TGTGCCAGCAGCCCCACCGGGACAGGGGACACAGATACGCAGTATTTT,CASSPTGTGDTDTQYF
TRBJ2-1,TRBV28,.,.,TGTGCCAGCAGTCCCCCGGGGCAGCGGGCCTACAATGAGCAGTTCTTC,CASSPPGQRAYNEQFF
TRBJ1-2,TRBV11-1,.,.,TGTGCCAGCAGCTTCTCCCAGGGCTATGGCTACACCTTC,CASSFSQGYGYTF
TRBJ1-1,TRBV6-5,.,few,TGTGCCAGCAGTTTCGGTCCGGGGACAGAAGCTTTCTTT,CASSFGPGTEAFF
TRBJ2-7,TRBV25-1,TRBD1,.,TGTGCCAGCAGCGACAGGGCCCCGGGCTACGAGCAGTACTTC,CASSDRAPGYEQYF
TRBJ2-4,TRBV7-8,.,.,TGTGCCAGCAGCCCAGGGGCGGGCGGACAGTACTTC,CASSPGAGGQYF
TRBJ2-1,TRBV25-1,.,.,TGTGCCAGCAGTGAATCCGGCAGGCCCCACAATGAGCAGTTCTTC,CASSESGRPHNEQFF
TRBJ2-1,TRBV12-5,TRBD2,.,TGTGCTAGTGGTTCCCGACTAGCGGGCACCTACAATGAGCAGTTCTTC,CASGSRLAGTYNEQFF
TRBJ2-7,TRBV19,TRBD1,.,TGTGCCAGTAGTATGGGGACAGGGCTCTCCTACGAGCAGTACTTC,CASSMGTGLSYEQYF
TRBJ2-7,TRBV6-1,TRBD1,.,TGTGCCAGCAGTGAATCCCTAAGGGGACAGGGAAGGGTGCAGTACTTC,CASSESLRGQGRVQYF
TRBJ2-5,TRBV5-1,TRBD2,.,TGCGCCAGCAGCTTGAGCGGGGCCCGAGAGACCCAGTACTTC,CASSLSGARETQYF
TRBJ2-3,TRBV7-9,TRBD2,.,TGTGCCAGCAGGTCCGGACTAGCGGGCGTCACAGATACGCAGTATTTT,CASRSGLAGVTDTQYF
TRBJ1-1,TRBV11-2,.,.,TGTGCCAGCAGCTTAGGTGGCAGGATGAACACTGAAGCTTTCTTT,CASSLGGRMNTEAFF
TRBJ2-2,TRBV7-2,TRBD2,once,TGTGCCAGCAGGCCACTAGCGGGAGGATCCACCGGGGAGCTGTTTTTT,CASRPLAGGSTGELFF
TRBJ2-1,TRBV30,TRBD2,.,TGTGCCTGGAGTGTCGGGAGGGCCAAGGATGAGCAGTTCTTC,CAWSVGRAKDEQFF
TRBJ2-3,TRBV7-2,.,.,TGTGCCAGCAGCTTAGGGGTCACTAGGGTAGATACGCAGTATTTT,CASSLGVTRVDTQYF
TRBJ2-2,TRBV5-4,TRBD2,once,TGTGCCAGCAGCTTGGCTTCTAGCGGGAGCCGGAACACCGGGGAGCTGTTTTTT,CASSLASSGSRNTGELFF
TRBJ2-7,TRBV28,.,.,TGTGCCAGCAGTTTCCCATTGAGCCGAGTCTCCTACGAGCAGTACTTC,CASSFPLSRVSYEQYF
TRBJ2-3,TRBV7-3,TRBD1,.,TGTGCCAGCAGCTTGTCAGGGGGACGCACAGATACGCAGTATTTT,CASSLSGGRTDTQYF